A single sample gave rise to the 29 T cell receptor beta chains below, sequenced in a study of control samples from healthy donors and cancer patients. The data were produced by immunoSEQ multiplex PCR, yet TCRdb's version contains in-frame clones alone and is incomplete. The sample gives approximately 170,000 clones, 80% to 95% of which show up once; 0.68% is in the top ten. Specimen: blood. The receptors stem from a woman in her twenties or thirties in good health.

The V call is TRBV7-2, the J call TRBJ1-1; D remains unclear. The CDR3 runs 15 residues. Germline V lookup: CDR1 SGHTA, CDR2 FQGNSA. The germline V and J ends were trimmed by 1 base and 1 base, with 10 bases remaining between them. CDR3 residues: CASSLENSQNTEAFF. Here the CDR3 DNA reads TGTGCCAGCAGCTTAGAGAACAGCCAGAACACTGAAGCTTTCTTT.

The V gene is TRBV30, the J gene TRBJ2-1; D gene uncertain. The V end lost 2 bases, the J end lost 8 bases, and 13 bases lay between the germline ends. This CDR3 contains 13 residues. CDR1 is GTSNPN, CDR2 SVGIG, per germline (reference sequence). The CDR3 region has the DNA TGTGCCTGGAGTCCCCCCCCCTATGATGAGCAGTTCTTC. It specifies CAWSPPPYDEQFF.

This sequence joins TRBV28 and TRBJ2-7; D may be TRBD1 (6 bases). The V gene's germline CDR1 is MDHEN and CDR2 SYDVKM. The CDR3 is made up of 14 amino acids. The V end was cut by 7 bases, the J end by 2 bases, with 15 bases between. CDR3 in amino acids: CASTLRDKTYEQYF. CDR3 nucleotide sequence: TGTGCCAGCACCCTCCGGGACAAAACCTACGAGCAGTACTTC.

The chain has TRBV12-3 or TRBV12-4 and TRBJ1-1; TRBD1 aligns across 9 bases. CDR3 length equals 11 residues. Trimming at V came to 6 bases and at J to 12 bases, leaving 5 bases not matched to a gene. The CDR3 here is CASRTGGRSFF. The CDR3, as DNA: TGTGCCAGCAGGACAGGGGGGAGGTCTTTCTTT.

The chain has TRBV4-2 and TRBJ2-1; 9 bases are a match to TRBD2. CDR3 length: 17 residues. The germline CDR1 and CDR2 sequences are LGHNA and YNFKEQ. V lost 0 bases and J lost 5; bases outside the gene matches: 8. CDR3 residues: CASSQDILASGDNEQFF. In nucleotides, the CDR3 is TGTGCCAGCAGCCAAGATATTTTGGCTAGCGGGGACAATGAGCAGTTCTTC.

The DNA of the CDR3 is TGTGCCAGCAGCACCAGACAGGGCTTTTGGCCCCAGCATTTT. This sequence encodes CASSTRQGFWPQHF. The V gene is TRBV28, the J gene TRBJ1-5, with 7 bases aligning to TRBD1. Germline CDR1 MDHEN, CDR2 SYDVKM. This CDR3 region has 14 residues. V lost 6 bases and J lost 9; bases outside the gene matches: 11.

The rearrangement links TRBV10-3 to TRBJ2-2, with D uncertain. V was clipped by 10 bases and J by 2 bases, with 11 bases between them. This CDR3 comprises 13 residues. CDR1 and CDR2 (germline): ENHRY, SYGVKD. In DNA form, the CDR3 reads TGTGCCACCTCGGCCCACAACACCGGGGAGCTGTTTTTT. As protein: CATSAHNTGELFF.

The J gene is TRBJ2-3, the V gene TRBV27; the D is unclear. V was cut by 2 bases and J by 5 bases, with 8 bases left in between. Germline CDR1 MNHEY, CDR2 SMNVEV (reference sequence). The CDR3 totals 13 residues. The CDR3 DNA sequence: TGTGCCAGCAGTTTAGGGCAGCTAGATACGCAGTATTTT. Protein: CASSLGQLDTQYF.

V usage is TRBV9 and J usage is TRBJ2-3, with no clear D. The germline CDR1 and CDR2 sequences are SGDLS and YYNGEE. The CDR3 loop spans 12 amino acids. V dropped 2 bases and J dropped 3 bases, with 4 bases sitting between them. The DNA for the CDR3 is TGTGCCAGCAGCGTCGAAACAGATACGCAGTATTTT. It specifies CASSVETDTQYF. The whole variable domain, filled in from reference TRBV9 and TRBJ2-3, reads DSGVTQTPKHLITATGQRVTLRCSPRSGDLSVYWYQQSLDQGLQFLIQYYNGEERAKGNILERFSAQQFPDLHSELNLSSLELGDSALYFCASSVETDTQYFGPGTRLTVL.

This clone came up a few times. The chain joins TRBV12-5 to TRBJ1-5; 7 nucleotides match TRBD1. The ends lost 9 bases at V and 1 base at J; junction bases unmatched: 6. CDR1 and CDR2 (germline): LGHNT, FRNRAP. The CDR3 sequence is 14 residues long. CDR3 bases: TGTGCTAGCCCAGGGACAGCAAGCAATCAGCCCCAGCATTTT. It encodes CASPGTASNQPQHF. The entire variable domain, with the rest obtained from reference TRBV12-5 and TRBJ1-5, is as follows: DARVTQTPRHKVTEMGQEVTMRCQPILGHNTVFWYRQTMMQGLELLAYFRNRAPLDDSGMPKDRFSAEMPDATLATLKIQPSEPRDSAVYFCASPGTASNQPQHFGDGTRLSIL.

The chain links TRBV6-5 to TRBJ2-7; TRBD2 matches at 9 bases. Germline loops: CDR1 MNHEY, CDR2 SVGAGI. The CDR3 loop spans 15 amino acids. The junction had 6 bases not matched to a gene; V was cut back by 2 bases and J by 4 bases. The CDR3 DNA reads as TGTGCCAGCAGTTACGGAACTAGCGGGTTGTACGAGCAGTACTTC. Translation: CASSYGTSGLYEQYF.

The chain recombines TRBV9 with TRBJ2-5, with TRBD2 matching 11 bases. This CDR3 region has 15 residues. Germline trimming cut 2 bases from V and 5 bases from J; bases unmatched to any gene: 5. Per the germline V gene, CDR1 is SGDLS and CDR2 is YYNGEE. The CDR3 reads CASSVSGRARETQYF. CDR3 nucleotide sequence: TGTGCCAGCAGCGTTAGCGGGAGGGCCCGGGAGACCCAGTACTTC.

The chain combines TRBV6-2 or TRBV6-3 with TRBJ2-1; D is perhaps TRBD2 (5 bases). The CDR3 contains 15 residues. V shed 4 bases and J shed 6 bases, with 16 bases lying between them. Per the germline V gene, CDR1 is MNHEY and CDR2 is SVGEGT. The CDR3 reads CASSFPARAVNEQFF. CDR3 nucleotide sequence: TGTGCCAGCAGTTTCCCCGCGCGAGCGGTCAATGAGCAGTTCTTC.

CDR3 nucleotides: TGTGCCAGCAGCCAATTCGGGGGGCAAGAGACCCAGTACTTC. Amino acid sequence: CASSQFGGQETQYF. The V call is TRBV3-1 (or the pseudogene TRBV3-2), the J call TRBJ2-5; 7 nucleotides align to TRBD2. J lost 2 bases, V lost 2 bases, and 2 bases had no gene match. The CDR3 is 14 amino acids. Germline V gene lookup returns CDR1 LGHDT and CDR2 YNNKEL (reference sequence).

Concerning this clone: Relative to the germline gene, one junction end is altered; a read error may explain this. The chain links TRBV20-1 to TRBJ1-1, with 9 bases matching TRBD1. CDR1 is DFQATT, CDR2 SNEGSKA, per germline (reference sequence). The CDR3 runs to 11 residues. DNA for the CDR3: TGCAGTGCTGGGACAGGGACGACGGTGGACTTT. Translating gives CSAGTGTTVDF.

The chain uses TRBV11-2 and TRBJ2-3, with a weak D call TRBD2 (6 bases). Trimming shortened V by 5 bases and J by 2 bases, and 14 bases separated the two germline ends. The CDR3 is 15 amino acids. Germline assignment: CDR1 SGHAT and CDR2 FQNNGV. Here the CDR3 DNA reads TGTGCCAGCAGCCGCCCCGAGCGGGTCACAGATACGCAGTATTTT. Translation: CASSRPERVTDTQYF.

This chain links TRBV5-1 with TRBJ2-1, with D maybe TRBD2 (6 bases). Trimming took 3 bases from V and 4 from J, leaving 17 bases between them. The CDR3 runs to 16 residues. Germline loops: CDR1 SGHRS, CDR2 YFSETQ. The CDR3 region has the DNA TGCGCCAGCAGCTCCCATCCAAGCGGGCTGTACAATGAGCAGTTCTTC. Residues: CASSSHPSGLYNEQFF.

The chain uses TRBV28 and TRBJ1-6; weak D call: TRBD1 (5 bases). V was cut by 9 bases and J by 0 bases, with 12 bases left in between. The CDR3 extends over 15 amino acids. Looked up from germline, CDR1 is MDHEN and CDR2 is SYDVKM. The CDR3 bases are TGTGCCAGTAAGCGGGGGAGCTCCTATAATTCACCCCTCCACTTT. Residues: CASKRGSSYNSPLHF. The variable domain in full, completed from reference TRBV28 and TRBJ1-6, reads DVKVTQSSRYLVKRTGEKVFLECVQDMDHENMFWYRQDPGLGLRLIYFSYDVKMKEKGDIPEGYSVSREKKERFSLILESASTNQTSMYLCASKRGSSYNSPLHFGNGTRLTVT.

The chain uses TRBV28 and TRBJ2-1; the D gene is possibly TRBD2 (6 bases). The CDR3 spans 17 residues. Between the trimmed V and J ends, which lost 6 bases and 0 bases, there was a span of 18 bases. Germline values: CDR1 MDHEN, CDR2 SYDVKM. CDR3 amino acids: CASSKLRDFFSYNEQFF. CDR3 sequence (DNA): TGTGCCAGCAGCAAACTCCGGGACTTCTTCTCCTACAATGAGCAGTTCTTC.

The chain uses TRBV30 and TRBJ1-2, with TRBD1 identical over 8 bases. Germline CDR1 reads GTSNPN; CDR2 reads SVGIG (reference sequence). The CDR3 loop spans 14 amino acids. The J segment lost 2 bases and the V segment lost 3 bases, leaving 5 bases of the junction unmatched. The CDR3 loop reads CAWSGQGRNYGYTF. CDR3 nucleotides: TGTGCCTGGAGCGGACAGGGACGGAACTATGGCTACACCTTC.

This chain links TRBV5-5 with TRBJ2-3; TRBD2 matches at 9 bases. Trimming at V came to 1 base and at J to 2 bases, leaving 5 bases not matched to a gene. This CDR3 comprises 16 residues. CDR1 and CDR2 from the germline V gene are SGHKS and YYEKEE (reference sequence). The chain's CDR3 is CASSLRTSDHTDTQYF. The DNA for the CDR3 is TGTGCCAGCAGCTTGCGGACTAGCGACCACACAGATACGCAGTATTTT.

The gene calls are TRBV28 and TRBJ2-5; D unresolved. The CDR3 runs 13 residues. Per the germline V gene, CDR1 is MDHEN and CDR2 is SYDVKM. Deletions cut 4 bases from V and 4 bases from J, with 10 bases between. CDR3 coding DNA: TGTGCCAGCAGTTCCTCTACTGTAGAGACCCAGTACTTC. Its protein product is CASSSSTVETQYF.

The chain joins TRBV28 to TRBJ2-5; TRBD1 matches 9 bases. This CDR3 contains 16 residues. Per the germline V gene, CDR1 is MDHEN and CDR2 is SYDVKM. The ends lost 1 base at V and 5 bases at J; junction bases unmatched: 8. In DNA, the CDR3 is TGTGCCAGCAGTTTATATCGGGACAGGGTGTTTGAGACCCAGTACTTC. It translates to CASSLYRDRVFETQYF.

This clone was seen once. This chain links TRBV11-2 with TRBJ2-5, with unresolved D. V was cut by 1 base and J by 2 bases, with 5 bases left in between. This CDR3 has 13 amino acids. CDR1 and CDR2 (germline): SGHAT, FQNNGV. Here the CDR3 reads CASSLADQETQYF. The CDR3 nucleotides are TGTGCCAGCAGCTTAGCTGATCAAGAGACCCAGTACTTC. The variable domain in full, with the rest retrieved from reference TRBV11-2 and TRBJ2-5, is EAGVAQSPRYKIIEKRQSVAFWCNPISGHATLYWYQQILGQGPKLLIQFQNNGVVDDSQLPKDRFSAERLKGVDSTLKIQPAKLEDSAVYLCASSLADQETQYFGPGTRLLVL.

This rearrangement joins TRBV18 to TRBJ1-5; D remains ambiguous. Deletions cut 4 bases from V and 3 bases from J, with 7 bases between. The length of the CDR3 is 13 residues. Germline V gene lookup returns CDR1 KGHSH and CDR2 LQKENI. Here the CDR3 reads CASSQNDNQPQHF. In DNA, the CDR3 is TGTGCCAGCTCACAAAACGACAATCAGCCCCAGCATTTT.

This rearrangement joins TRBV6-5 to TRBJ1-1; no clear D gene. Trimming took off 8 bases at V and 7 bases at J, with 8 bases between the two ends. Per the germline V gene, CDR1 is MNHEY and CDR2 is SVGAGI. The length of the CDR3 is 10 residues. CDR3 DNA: TGTGCCAGCGCGGATATTGAAGCTTTCTTT. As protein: CASADIEAFF.

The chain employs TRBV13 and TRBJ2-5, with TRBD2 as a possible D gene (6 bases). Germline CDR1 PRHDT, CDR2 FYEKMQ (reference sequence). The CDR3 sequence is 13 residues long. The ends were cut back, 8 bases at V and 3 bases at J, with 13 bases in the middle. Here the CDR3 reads CASALAVEETQYF. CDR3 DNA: TGTGCCAGCGCATTAGCGGTCGAAGAGACCCAGTACTTC. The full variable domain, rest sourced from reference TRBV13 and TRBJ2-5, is AAGVIQSPRHLIKEKRETATLKCYPIPRHDTVYWYQQGPGQDPQFLISFYEKMQSDKGSIPDRFSAQQFSDYHSELNMSSLELGDSALYFCASALAVEETQYFGPGTRLLVL.

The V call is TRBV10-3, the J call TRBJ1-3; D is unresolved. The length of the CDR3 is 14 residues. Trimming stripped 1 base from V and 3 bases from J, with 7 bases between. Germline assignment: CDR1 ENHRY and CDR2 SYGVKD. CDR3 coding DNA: TGTGCCATCAGTGAGTTTAGTGATGGAAACACCATATATTTT. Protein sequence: CAISEFSDGNTIYF.

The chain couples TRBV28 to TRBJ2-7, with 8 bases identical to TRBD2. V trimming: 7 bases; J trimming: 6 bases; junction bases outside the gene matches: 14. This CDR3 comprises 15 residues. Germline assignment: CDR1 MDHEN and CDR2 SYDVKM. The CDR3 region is CASTRWAGGGAEQYF. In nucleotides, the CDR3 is TGTGCCAGCACGCGCTGGGCGGGAGGAGGGGCCGAGCAGTACTTC.